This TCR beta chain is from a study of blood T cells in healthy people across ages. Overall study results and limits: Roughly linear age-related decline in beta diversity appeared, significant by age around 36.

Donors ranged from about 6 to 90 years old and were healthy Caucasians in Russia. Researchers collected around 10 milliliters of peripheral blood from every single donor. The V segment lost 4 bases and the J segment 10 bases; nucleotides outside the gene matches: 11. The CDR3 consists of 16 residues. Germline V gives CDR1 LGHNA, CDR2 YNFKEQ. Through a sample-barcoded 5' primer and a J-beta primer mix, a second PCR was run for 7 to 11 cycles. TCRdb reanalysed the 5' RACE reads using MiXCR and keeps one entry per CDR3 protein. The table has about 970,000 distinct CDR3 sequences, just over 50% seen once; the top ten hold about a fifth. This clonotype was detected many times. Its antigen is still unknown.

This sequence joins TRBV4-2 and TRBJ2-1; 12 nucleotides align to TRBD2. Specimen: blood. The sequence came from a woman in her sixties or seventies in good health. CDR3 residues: CASSRSSGRGVMEQFF. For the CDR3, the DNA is TGTGCCAGCAGCCGATCTAGCGGGAGGGGAGTGATGGAGCAGTTCTTC.